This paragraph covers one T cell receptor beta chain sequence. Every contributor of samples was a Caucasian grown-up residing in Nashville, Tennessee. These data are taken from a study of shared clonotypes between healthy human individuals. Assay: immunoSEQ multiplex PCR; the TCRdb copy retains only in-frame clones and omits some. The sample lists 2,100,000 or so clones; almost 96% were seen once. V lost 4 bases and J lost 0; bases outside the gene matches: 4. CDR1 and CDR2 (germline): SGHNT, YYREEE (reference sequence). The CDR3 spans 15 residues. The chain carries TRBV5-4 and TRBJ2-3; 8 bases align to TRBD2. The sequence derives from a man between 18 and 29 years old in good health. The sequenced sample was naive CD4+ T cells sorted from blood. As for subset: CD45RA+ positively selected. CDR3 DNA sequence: TGTGCCAGCAGCCCCGGGGGGGCTAGCACAGATACGCAGTATTTT. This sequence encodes CASSPGGASTDTQYF. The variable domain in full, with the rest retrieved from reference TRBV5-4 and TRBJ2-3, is ETGVTQSPTHLIKTRGQQVTLRCSSQSGHNTVSWYQQALGQGPQFIFQYYREEENGRGNFPPRFSGLQFPNYSSELNVNALELDDSALYLCASSPGGASTDTQYFGPGTRLTVL.